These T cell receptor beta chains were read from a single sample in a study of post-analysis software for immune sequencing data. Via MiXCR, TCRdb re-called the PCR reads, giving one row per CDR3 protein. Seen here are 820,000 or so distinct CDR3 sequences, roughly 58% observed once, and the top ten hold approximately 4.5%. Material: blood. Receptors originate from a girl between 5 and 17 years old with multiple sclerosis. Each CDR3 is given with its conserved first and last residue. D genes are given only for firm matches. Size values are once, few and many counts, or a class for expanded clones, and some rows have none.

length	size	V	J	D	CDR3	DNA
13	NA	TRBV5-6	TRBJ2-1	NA	CASSLGNYNEQFF	TGTGCCAGCAGCTTGGGGAATTACAATGAGCAGTTCTTC
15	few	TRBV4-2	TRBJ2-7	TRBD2	CASSYELAGEYEQYF	TGTGCCAGCAGCTACGAACTAGCGGGAGAGTACGAGCAGTACTTC
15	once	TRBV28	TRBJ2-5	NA	CASSLGTPGVETQYF	TGTGCCAGCAGTTTGGGGACTCCCGGTGTGGAGACCCAGTACTTC
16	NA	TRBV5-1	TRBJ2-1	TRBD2	CASSARLAGDRIEQFF	TGCGCCAGCAGCGCACGACTAGCGGGAGATCGTATTGAGCAGTTCTTC
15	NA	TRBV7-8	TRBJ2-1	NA	CASSQDARSYDEQFF	TGTGCCAGCAGTCAGGACGCCCGTTCTTACGATGAGCAGTTCTTC
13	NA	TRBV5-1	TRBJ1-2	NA	CASRKGREDGYTF	TGCGCCAGCAGGAAGGGCAGGGAAGACGGCTACACCTTC
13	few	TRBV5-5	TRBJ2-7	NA	CASSLQGPYEQYF	TGCGCCAGCAGCCTCCAAGGGCCCTACGAGCAGTACTTC
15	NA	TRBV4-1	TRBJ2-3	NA	CASSQAWAGTDTQYF	TGCGCCAGCAGCCAAGCATGGGCGGGCACAGATACGCAGTATTTT
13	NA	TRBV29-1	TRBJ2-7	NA	CSVESQSSYEQYF	TGCAGCGTTGAGAGTCAGAGCTCCTACGAGCAGTACTTC
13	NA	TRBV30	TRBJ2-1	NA	CAWSVGPRDEQFF	TGTGCCTGGAGTGTTGGCCCCAGGGATGAGCAGTTCTTC
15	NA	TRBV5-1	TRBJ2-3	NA	CASSSLARSADTQYF	TGCGCCAGCAGCTCACTAGCTAGGAGCGCAGATACGCAGTATTTT
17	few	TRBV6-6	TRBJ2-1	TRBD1	CASSYSLTGEENNEQFF	TGTGCCAGCAGTTACTCATTGACAGGGGAAGAAAACAATGAGCAGTTCTTC
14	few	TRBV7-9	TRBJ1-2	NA	CASSTLSGVPGYTF	TGTGCCAGCAGCACCTTATCGGGCGTTCCTGGCTACACCTTC
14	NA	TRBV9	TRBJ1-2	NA	CAGSPTGTNYGYTF	TGTGCCGGCAGCCCCACAGGGACTAACTATGGCTACACCTTC
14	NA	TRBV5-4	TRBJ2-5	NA	CASSTGPNQETQYF	TGTGCCAGCAGCACCGGGCCCAACCAAGAGACCCAGTACTTC
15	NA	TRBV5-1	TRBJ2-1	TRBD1	CASSPFRTGVHEQFF	TGCGCCAGCAGCCCCTTCCGAACAGGGGTTCATGAGCAGTTCTTC
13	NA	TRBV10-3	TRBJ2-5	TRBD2	CAILAGGVGVQYF	TGTGCCATCTTAGCGGGAGGAGTCGGCGTGCAGTACTTC